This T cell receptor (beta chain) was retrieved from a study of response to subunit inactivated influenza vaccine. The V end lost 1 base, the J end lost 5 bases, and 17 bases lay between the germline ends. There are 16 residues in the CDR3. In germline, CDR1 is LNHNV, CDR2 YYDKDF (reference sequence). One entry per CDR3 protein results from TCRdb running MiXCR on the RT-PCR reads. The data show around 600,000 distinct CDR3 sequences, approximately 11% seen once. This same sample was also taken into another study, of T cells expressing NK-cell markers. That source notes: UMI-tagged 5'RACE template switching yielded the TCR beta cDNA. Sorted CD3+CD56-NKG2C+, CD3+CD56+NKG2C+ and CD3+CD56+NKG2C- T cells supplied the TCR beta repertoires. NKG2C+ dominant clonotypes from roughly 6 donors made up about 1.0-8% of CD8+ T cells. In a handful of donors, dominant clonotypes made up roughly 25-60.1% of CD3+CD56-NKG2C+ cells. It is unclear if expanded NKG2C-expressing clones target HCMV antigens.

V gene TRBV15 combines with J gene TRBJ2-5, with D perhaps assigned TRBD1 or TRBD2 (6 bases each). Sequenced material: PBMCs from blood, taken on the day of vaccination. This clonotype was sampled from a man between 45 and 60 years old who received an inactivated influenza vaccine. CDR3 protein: CATSRVGGGGSETQYF. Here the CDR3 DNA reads TGTGCCACCAGCAGAGTAGGTGGAGGGGGTTCGGAGACCCAGTACTTC.